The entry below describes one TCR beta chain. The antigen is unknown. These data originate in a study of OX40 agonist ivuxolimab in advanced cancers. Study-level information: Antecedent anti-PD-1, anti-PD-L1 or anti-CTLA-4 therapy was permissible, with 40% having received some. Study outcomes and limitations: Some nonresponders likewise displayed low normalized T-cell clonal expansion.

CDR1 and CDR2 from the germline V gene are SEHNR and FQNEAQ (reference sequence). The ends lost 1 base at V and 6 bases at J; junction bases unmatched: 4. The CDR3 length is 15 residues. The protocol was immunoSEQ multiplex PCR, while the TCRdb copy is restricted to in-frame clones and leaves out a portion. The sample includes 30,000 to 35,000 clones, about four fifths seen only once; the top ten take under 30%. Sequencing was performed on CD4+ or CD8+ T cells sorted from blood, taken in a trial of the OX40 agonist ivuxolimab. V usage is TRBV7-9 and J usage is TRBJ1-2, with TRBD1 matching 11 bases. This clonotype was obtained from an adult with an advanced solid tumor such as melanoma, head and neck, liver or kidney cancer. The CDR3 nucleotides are TGTGCCAGCAGCTTAGGAACGGGACAGGGGGATGGCTACACCTTC. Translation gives CASSLGTGQGDGYTF. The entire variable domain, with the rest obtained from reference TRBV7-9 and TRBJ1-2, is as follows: DTGVSQNPRHKITKRGQNVTFRCDPISEHNRLYWYRQTLGQGPEFLTYFQNEAQLEKSRLLSDRFSAERPKGSFSTLEIQRTEQGDSAMYLCASSLGTGQGDGYTFGSGTRLTVV.